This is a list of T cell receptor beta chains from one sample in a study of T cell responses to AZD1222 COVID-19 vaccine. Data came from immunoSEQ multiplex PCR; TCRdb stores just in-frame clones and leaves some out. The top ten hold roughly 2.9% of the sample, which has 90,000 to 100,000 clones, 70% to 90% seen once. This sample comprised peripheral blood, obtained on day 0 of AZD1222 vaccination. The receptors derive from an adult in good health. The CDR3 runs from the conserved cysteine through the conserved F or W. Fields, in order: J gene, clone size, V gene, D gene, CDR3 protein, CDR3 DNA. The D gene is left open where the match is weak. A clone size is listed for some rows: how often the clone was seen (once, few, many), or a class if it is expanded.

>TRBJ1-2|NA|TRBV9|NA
CASSVTRTDGYTF
TGTGCCAGCAGCGTTACTAGGACGGATGGCTACACCTTC
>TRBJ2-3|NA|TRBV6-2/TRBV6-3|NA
CASSKTGTTDTQYF
TGTGCCAGCAGTAAAACAGGGACCACAGATACGCAGTATTTT
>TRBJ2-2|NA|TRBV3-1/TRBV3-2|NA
CASSRQSNTGELFF
TGTGCCAGCAGTCGACAGTCCAACACCGGGGAGCTGTTTTTT
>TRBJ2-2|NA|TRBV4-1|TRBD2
CASSWTSTGGELFF
TGCGCCAGCAGCTGGACTAGCACCGGCGGGGAGCTGTTTTTT
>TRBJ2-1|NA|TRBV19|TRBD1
CASSLFKPRDSQQGEQFF
TGTGCCAGTAGCCTATTTAAACCCCGGGACAGTCAACAGGGTGAGCAGTTCTTC
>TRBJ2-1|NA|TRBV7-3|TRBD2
CASSSPRGGPNNEQFF
TGTGCCAGCAGCTCTCCCCGGGGGGGACCCAACAATGAGCAGTTCTTC
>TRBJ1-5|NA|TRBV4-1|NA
CASSQIQGGQPQHF
TGCGCCAGCAGCCAAATACAGGGAGGTCAGCCCCAGCATTTT
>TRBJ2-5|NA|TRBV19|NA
CASSIDRLEGQETQYF
TGTGCCAGTAGTATAGACCGACTTGAAGGCCAAGAGACCCAGTACTTC
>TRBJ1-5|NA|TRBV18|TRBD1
CASSPYAQGFHQPQHF
TGTGCCAGCTCCCCATATGCACAGGGGTTCCATCAGCCCCAGCATTTT
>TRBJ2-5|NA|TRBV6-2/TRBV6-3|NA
CASSYSLTGQETQYF
TGTGCCAGCAGTTACTCCCTGACAGGTCAAGAGACCCAGTACTTC
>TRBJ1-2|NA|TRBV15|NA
CATAAGDRYGYTF
TGTGCCACCGCGGCGGGAGACCGCTATGGCTACACCTTC
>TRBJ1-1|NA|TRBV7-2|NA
CASSLGVSHEAFF
TGTGCCAGCAGCCTAGGGGTTAGCCATGAAGCTTTCTTT
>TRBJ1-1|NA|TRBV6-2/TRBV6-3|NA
CASSYPETEAFF
TGTGCCAGCAGTTACCCAGAGACCGAAGCTTTCTTT
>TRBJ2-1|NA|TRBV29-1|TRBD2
CSAPISGGYNEQFF
TGCAGCGCCCCCATTAGCGGGGGGTACAATGAGCAGTTCTTC
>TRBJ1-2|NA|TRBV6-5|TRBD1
CASSSTGAYGYTF
TGTGCCAGCAGTTCCACAGGGGCCTATGGCTACACCTTC
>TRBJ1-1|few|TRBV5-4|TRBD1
CASGTGMNTEAFF
TGTGCCAGCGGGACAGGCATGAACACTGAAGCTTTCTTT
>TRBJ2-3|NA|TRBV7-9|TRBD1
CASSSRTGGTDTQYF
TGTGCCAGCAGCTCGCGGACAGGAGGCACAGATACGCAGTATTTT
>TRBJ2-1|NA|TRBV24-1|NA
CATKKTTGGDEQFF
TGTGCCACCAAAAAAACCACAGGGGGGGATGAGCAGTTCTTC
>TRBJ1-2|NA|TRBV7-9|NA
CASSLENYGYTF
TGTGCCAGCAGCTTAGAAAACTATGGCTACACCTTC
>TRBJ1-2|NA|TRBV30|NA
CAWLDGYTF
TGTGCCTGGCTAGATGGCTACACCTTC
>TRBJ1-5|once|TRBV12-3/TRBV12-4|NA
CASSFRENQPQHF
TGTGCCAGCAGTTTTAGGGAGAATCAGCCCCAGCATTTT
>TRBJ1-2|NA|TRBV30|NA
CAWSVLGNGYTF
TGTGCCTGGAGTGTACTCGGGAATGGCTACACCTTC
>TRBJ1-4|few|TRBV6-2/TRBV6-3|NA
CASSTGREATNEKLFF
TGTGCCAGCAGTACAGGCAGGGAAGCAACTAATGAAAAACTGTTTTTT
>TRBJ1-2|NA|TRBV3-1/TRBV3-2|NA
CASSQKGVNRNGYTF
TGTGCCAGCAGCCAAAAGGGCGTCAATAGGAATGGCTACACCTTC
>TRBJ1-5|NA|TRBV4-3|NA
CASSQELISLKWSAQHF
TGCGCCAGCAGCCAAGAATTAATTTCCCTCAAATGGAGTGCCCAGCATTTT
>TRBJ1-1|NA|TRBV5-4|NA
CASRGSVNTEAFF
TGTGCCAGCAGGGGATCAGTCAACACTGAAGCTTTCTTT
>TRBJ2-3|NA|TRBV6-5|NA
CATRTPSGDTQYF
TGTGCCACCAGGACTCCCTCAGGGGATACGCAGTATTTT
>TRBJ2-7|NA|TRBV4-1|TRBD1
CASSQTPGQSTYEQYF
TGCGCCAGCAGCCAAACACCGGGACAGTCAACCTACGAGCAGTACTTC
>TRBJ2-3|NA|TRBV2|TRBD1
CASTRTGKTDTQYF
TGTGCCAGCACAAGGACAGGGAAGACAGATACGCAGTATTTT